The rows below give T cell receptor beta chains drawn from one sample of a study of blood T cell repertoires in COVID-19. Method: immunoSEQ multiplex PCR; TCRdb's copy keeps in-frame clones and lacks some. The sample has more than 60,000 clones; 89% are singletons. The source material was peripheral blood. Every receptor here comes from a woman in her fifties or sixties with active COVID-19. CDR3s leave out the opening cysteine and the closing phenylalanine or tryptophan.

v_gene | CDR3aa
TRBV7-9 | ASSLEPGQGTSYEQY
TRBV5-1 | ASSLAGEITGELF
TRBV5-1 | ASSFGTGSGNTIY
TRBV2 | ASSESGREEQF
TRBV19 | ASSLAGAGDTQY
TRBV6-6 | ASSYDTYNEQF
TRBV15 | ATSVELAVYNEQF
TRBV4-1 | ASRDRGAAEAF
TRBV4-1 | ASSHGQNTGELF
TRBV18 | ASSPRDTGGDQPQH